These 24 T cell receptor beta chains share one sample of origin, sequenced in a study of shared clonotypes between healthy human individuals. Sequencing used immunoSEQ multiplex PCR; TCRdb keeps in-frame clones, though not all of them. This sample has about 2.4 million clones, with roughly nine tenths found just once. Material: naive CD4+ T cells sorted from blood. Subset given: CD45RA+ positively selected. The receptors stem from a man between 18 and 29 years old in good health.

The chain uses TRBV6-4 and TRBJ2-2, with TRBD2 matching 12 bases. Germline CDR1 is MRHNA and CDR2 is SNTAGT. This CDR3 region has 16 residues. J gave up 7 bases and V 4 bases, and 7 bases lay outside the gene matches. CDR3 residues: CASSVRLAGAGGELFF. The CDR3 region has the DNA TGTGCCAGCAGTGTTCGACTAGCGGGGGCCGGCGGGGAGCTGTTTTTT.

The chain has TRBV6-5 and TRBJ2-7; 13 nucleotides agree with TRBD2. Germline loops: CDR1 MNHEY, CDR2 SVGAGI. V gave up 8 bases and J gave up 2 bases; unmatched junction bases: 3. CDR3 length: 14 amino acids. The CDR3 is CASRTSGSTYEQYF. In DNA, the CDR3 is TGTGCCAGCCGGACTAGCGGGAGTACCTACGAGCAGTACTTC.

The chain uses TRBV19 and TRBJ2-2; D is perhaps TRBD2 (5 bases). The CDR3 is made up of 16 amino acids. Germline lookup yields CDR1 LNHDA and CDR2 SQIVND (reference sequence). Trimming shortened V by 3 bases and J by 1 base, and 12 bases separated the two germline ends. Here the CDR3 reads CASSISGFVNTGELFF. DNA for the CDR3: TGTGCCAGTAGTATTTCGGGGTTCGTGAACACCGGGGAGCTGTTTTTT.

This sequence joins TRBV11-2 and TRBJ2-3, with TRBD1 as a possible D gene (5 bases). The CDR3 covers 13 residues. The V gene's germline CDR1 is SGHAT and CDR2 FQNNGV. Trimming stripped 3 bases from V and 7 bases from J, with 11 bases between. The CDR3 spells CASSFPGLNTQYF. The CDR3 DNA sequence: TGTGCCAGCAGCTTCCCAGGGTTGAATACGCAGTATTTT.

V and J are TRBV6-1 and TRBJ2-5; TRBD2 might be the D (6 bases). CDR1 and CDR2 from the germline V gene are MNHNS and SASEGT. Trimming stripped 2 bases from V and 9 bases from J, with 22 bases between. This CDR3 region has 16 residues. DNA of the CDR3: TGTGCCAGCAGTGAAAATGAGCGGGCCTTACCCCGGGCCCAGTACTTC. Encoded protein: CASSENERALPRAQYF.

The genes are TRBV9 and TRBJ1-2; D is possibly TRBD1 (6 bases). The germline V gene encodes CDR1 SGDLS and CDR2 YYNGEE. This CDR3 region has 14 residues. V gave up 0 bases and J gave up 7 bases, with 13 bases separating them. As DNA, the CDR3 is TGTGCCAGCAGCGTAGGTCAGGGGAATAGTGGCTACACCTTC. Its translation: CASSVGQGNSGYTF.

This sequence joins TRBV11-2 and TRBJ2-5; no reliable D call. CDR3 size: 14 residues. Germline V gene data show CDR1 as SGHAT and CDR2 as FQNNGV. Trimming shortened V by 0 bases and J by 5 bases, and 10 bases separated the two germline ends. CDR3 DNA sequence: TGTGCCAGCAGCTTAGAAATTATAGGGGAGACCCAGTACTTC. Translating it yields CASSLEIIGETQYF.

This chain's CDR3 is CASSLRPGTTNTGELFF. CDR3 coding DNA: TGTGCCAGCAGCCTCCGTCCCGGGACTACGAACACCGGGGAGCTGTTTTTT. This chain joins TRBV9 and TRBJ2-2; the match to TRBD2 covers 7 bases. After removal of 4 bases from V and 0 bases from J, the junction contained 9 bases not matched to a gene. The CDR3 is made up of 17 amino acids. The germline V gene encodes CDR1 SGDLS and CDR2 YYNGEE.

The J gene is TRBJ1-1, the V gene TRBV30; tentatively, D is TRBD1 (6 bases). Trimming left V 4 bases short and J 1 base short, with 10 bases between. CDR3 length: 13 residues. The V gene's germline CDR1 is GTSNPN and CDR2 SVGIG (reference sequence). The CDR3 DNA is TGTGCCTGGACCCCAGGGGCGAACACTGAAGCTTTCTTT. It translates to CAWTPGANTEAFF.

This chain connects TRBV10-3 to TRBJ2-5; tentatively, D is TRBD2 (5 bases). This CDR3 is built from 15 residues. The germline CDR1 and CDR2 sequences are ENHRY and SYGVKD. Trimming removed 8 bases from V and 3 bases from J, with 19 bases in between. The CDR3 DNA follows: TGTGCCATCGGTTCGTCTCATGGGGAGAAAGAGACCCAGTACTTC. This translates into CAIGSSHGEKETQYF.

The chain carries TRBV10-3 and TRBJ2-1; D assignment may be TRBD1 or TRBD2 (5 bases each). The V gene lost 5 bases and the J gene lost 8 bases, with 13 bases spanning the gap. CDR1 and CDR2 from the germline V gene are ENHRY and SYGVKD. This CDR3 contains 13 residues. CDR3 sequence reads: CAISNARGDEQFF. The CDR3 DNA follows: TGTGCCATCAGTAACGCGAGGGGCGATGAGCAGTTCTTC.

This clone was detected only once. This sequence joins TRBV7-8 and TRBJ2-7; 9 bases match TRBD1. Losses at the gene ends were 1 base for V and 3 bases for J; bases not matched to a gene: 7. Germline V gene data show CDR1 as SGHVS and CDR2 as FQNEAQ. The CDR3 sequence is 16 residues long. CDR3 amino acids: CASSLGDRVGVYEQYF. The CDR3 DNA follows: TGTGCCAGCAGCTTAGGGGACAGGGTGGGGGTCTACGAGCAGTACTTC. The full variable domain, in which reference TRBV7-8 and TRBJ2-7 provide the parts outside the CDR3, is GAGVSQSPRYKVAKRGQDVALRCDPISGHVSLFWYQQALGQGPEFLTYFQNEAQLDKSGLPSDRFFAERPEGSVSTLKIQRTQQEDSAVYLCASSLGDRVGVYEQYFGPGTRLTVT.

CDR3 bases: TGCGCCAGCAGCCAAGGAGGGAGTAAGGCAGATACGCAGTATTTT. Translating it yields CASSQGGSKADTQYF. V and J are TRBV4-1 and TRBJ2-3; weak D call: TRBD2 (5 bases). CDR3 size: 15 residues. Germline assignment: CDR1 MGHRA and CDR2 YSYEKL. The germline V and J ends were trimmed by 1 base and 4 bases, with 12 bases remaining between them.

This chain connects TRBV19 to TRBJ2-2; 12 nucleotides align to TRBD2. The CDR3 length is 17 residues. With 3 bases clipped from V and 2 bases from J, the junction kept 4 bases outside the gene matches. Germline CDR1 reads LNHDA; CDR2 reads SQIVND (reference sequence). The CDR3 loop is CASSMGLAGPNTGELFF. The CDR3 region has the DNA TGTGCCAGTAGTATGGGACTAGCGGGCCCAAACACCGGGGAGCTGTTTTTT.

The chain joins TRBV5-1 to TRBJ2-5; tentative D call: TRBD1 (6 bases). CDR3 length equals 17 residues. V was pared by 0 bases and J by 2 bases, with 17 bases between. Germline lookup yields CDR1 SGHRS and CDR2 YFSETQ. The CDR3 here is CASSLDLSGTYQETQYF. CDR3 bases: TGCGCCAGCAGCTTGGACTTATCAGGGACATATCAAGAGACCCAGTACTTC.

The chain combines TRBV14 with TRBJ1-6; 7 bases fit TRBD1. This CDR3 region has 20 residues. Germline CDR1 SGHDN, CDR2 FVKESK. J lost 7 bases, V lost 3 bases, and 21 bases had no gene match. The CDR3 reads CASSQQVYFGSGQSNSPLHF. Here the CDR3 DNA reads TGTGCCAGCAGCCAGCAAGTCTATTTCGGGTCGGGACAGTCAAATTCACCCCTCCACTTT. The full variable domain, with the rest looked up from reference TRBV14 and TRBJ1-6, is EAGVTQFPSHSVIEKGQTVTLRCDPISGHDNLYWYRRVMGKEIKFLLHFVKESKQDESGMPNNRFLAERTGGTYSTLKVQPAELEDSGVYFCASSQQVYFGSGQSNSPLHFGNGTRLTVT.

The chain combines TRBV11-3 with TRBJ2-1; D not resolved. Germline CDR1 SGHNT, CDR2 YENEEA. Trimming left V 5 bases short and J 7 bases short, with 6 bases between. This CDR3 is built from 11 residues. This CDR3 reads CASSASNEQFF. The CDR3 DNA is TGTGCCAGCAGCGCCTCGAATGAGCAGTTCTTC.

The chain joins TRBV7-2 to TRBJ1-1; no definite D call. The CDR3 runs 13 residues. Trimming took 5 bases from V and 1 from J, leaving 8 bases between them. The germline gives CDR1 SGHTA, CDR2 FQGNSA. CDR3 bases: TGTGCCAGCAGCACGCGACAGAACACTGAAGCTTTCTTT. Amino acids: CASSTRQNTEAFF.

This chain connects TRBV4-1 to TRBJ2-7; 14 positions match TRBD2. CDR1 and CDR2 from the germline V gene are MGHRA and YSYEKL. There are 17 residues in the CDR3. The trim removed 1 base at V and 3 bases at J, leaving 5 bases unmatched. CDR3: CASSQGVGLAGVYEQYF. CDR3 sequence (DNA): TGCGCCAGCAGCCAAGGAGTGGGACTAGCGGGAGTCTACGAGCAGTACTTC.

The CDR3 spells CASSENRGTEKLFF. The CDR3 nucleotides are TGTGCCAGCAGTGAAAACAGAGGCACCGAAAAACTGTTTTTT. The J gene is TRBJ1-4, the V gene TRBV6-1; D is unresolved. V was pared by 2 bases and J by 8 bases, with 12 bases between. The CDR3 covers 14 residues. Germline CDR1 and CDR2: MNHNS and SASEGT.

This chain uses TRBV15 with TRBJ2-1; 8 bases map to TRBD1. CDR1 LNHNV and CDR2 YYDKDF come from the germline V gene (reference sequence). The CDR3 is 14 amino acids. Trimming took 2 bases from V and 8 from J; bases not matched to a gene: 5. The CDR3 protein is CATSRSTGEDEQFF. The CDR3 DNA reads TGTGCCACCAGCAGATCGACAGGGGAGGATGAGCAGTTCTTC.

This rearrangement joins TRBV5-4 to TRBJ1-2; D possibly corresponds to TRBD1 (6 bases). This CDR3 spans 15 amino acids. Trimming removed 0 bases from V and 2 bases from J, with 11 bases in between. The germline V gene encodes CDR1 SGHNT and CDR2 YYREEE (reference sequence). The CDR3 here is CASSLDGRGNYGYTF. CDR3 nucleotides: TGTGCCAGCAGCTTGGACGGCAGGGGAAACTATGGCTACACCTTC.

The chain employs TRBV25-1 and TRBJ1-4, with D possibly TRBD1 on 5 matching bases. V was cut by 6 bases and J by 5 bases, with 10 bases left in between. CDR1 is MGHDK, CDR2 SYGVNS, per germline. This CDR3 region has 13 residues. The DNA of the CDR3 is TGTGCCAGCAGGGGGCCAGGAAATGAAAAACTGTTTTTT. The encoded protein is CASRGPGNEKLFF.

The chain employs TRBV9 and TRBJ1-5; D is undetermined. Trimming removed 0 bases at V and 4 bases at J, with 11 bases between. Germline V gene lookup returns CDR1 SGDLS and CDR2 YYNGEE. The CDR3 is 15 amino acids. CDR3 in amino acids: CASSVGQEANQPQHF. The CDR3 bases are TGTGCCAGCAGCGTAGGGCAGGAGGCTAATCAGCCCCAGCATTTT.